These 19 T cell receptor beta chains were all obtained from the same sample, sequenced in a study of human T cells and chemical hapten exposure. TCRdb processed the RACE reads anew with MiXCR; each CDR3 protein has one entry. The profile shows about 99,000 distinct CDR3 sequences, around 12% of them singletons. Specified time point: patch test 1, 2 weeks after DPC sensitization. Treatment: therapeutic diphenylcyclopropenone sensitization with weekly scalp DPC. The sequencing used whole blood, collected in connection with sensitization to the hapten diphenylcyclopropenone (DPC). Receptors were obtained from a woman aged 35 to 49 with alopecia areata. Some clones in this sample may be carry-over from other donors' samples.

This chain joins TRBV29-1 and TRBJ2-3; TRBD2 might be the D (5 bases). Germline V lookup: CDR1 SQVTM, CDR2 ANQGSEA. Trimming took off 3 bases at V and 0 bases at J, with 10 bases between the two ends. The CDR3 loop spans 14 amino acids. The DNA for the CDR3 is TGCAGCGTTGAGGCCCGGAGGAGCACAGATACGCAGTATTTT. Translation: CSVEARRSTDTQYF.

CDR3 DNA: TGTGCCAGCAGTGGACCCACCCGGGGCAATCAGCCCCAGCATTTT. Translating it yields CASSGPTRGNQPQHF. This chain connects TRBV28 to TRBJ1-5; D ambiguous. The length of the CDR3 is 15 residues. Per germline, CDR1 MDHEN and CDR2 SYDVKM. The V end was cut by 5 bases, the J end by 2 bases, with 13 bases between.

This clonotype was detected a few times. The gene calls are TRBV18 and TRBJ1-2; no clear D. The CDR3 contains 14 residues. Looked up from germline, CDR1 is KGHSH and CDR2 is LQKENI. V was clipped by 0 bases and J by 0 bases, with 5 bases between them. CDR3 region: CASSPPGANYGYTF. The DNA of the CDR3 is TGTGCCAGCTCACCACCCGGGGCTAACTATGGCTACACCTTC. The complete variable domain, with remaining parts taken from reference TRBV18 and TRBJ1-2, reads NAGVMQNPRHLVRRRGQEARLRCSPMKGHSHVYWYRQLPEEGLKFMVYLQKENIIDESGMPKERFSAEFPKEGPSILRIQQVVRGDSAAYFCASSPPGANYGYTFGSGTRLTVV.

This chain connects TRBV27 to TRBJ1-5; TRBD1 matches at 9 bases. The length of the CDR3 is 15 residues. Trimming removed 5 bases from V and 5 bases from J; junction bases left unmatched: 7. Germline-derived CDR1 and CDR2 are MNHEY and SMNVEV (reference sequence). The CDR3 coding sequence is TGTGCCAGCAGTACCAACAGGGGGCAAGATCAGCCCCAGCATTTT. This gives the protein CASSTNRGQDQPQHF.

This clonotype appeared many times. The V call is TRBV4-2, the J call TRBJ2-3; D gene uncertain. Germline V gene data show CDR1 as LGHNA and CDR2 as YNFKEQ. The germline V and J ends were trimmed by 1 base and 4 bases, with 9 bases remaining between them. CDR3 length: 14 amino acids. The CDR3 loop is CASSQGRGSDTQYF. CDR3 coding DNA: TGTGCCAGCAGCCAAGGCAGAGGTTCAGATACGCAGTATTTT.

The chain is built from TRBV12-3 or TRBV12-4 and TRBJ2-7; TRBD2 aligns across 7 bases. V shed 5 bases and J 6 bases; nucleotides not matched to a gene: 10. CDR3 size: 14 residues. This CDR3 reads CASSDRAWGGEQYF. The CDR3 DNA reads TGTGCCAGCAGTGACCGGGCCTGGGGGGGCGAGCAGTACTTC.

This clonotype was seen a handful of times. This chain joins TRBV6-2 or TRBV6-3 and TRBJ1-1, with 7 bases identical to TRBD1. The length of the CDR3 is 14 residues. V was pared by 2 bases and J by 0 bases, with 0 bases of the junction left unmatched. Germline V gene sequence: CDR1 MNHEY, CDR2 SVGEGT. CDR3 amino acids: CASSYGQVNTEAFF. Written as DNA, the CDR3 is TGTGCCAGCAGTTACGGACAGGTGAACACTGAAGCTTTCTTT.

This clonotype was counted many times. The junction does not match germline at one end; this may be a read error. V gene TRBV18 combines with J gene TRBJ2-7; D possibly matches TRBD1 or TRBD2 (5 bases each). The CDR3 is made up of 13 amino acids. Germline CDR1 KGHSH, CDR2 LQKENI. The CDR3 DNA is TGTGCCAGCTCCCCACGGGGCGGTTACGAGCAGTACTTC. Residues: CASSPRGGYEQYF.

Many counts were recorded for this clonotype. CDR3 protein: CASSGTGASTDTQYF. CDR3 in DNA: TGTGCCAGCAGCGGAACAGGGGCGAGCACAGATACGCAGTATTTT. The J gene is TRBJ2-3, the V gene TRBV28, with 7 bases lining up with TRBD1. V lost 6 bases to trimming and J lost 0 bases; unmatched junction nucleotides: 6. CDR3 size: 15 residues. CDR1 and CDR2 from the germline V gene are MDHEN and SYDVKM.

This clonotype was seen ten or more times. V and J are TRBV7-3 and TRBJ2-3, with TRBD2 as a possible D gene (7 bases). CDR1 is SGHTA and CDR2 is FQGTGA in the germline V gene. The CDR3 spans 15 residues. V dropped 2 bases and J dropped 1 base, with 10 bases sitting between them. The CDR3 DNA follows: TGTGCCAGCAGCTTACGGGGGGCAGGCACAGATACGCAGTATTTT. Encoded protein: CASSLRGAGTDTQYF.

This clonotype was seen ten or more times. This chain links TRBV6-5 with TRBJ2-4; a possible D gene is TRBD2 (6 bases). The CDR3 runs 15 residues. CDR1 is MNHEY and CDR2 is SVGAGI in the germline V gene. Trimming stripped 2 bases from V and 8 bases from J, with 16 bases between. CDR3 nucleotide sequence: TGTGCCAGCAGTTACGGAGGGTACGGGTCGGACATTCAGTACTTC. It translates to CASSYGGYGSDIQYF.

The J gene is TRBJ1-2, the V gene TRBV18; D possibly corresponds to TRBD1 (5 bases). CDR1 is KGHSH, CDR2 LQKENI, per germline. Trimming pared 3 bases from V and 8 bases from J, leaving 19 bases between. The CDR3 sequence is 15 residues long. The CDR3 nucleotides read TGTGCCAGCTCACCGGCAAGTGGGGGGGTGAGCGGCTACACCTTC. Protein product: CASSPASGGVSGYTF.

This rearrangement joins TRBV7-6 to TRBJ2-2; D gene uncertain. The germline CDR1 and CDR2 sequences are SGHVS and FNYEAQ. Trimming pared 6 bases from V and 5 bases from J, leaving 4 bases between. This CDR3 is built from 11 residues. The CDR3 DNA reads TGTGCCAGCAGTTCAACCGGGGAGCTGTTTTTT. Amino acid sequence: CASSSTGELFF.

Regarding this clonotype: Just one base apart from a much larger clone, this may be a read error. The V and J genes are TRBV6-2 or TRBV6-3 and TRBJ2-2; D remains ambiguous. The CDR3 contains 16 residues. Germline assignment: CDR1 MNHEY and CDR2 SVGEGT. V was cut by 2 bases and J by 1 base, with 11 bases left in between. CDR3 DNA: TGTGCCAGCAGTTACGAAGGTTACATGAACACCGGGGAGCTGTTTTTT. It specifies CASSYEGYMNTGELFF.

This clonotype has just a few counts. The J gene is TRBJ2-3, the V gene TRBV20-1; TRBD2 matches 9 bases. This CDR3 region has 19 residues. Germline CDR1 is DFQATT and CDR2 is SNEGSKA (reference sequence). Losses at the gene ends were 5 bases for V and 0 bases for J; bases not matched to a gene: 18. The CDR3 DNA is TGCAGTGCTCCGCTTGATAAAGCGGGAGGTCCCACCAGCACAGATACGCAGTATTTT. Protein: CSAPLDKAGGPTSTDTQYF.

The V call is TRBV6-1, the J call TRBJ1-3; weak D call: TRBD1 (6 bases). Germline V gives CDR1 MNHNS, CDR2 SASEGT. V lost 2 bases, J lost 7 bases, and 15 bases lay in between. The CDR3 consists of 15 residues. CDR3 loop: CASSERGQTLNTIYF. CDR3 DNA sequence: TGTGCCAGCAGTGAACGCGGACAGACACTGAACACCATATATTTT.

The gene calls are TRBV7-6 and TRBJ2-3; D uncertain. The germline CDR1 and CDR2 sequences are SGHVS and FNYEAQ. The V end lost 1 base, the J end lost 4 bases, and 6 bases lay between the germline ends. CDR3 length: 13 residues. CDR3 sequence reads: CASSLVVSDTQYF. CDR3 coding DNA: TGTGCCAGCAGCTTAGTGGTGTCAGATACGCAGTATTTT.

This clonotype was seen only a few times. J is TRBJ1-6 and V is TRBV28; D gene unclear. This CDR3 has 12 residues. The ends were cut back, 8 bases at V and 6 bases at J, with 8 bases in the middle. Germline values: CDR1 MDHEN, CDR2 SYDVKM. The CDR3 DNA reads TGTGCCAGCTTGTCTCTTAATTCACCCCTCCACTTT. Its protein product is CASLSLNSPLHF.

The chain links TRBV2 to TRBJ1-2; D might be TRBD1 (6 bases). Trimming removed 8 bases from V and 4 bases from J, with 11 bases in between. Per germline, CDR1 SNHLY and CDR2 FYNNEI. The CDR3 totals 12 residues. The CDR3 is CASETGSYGYTF. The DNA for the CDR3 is TGTGCCAGCGAGACAGGTAGCTATGGCTACACCTTC.